Shown below are 20 T cell receptor beta chains from a single sample sequenced in a study of vaccination effects on CD4 cells after COVID-19. Which antigens these TCRs recognize remains unknown. Generated by immunoSEQ multiplex PCR, the TCRdb table keeps only in-frame clones and is missing some. Of approximately 30,000 clones listed, roughly 75% are singletons. The authors isolated CD4+ T cells after about eleven days of culture. Convalescent patients had PCR-confirmed SARS-CoV-2 infection between March and December 2020. The participants, recipients of two vaccine doses, got either BNT162b2 or mRNA-1273. The sequences come from CD4+ T cells from PBMCs cultured without peptide, collected after COVID-19 vaccination. These receptor sequences come from a human donor who had a prior SARS-CoV-2 infection.

The V and J genes are TRBV24-1 and TRBJ2-1; 10 bases are a match to TRBD1. Germline V gene sequence: CDR1 KGHDR, CDR2 SFDVKD. Trimming at V came to 5 bases and at J to 6 bases, leaving 12 bases not matched to a gene. The CDR3 length is 17 residues. The CDR3 reads CATSAGAGTGDPNEQFF. CDR3 DNA: TGTGCCACCAGTGCCGGAGCCGGGACAGGGGACCCCAATGAGCAGTTCTTC.

This clone showed up just a few times. CDR3 amino acids: CASSFSQTGRTEAFF. DNA of the CDR3: TGTGCCAGCAGTTTCTCCCAGACAGGGCGAACTGAAGCTTTCTTT. This chain links TRBV28 with TRBJ1-1; 7 bases agree with TRBD1. The CDR3 contains 15 residues. Germline V CDR1 and CDR2: MDHEN, SYDVKM. Trimming at V came to 3 bases and at J to 5 bases, leaving 9 bases not matched to a gene.

The rearrangement joins TRBV5-6 to TRBJ2-2; 8 bases match TRBD2. The CDR3 spans 15 residues. In germline, CDR1 is SGHDT, CDR2 YYEEEE. J gave up 4 bases and V 4 bases, and 6 bases lay outside the gene matches. The CDR3 DNA is TGTGCCAGCAGCCGGACGGGGGGGGCCACCGGGGAGCTGTTTTTT. Translating gives CASSRTGGATGELFF.

J is TRBJ2-4 and V is TRBV12-3 or TRBV12-4; 14 positions match TRBD2. J was trimmed by 16 bases and V by 7 bases; bases with no gene match: 6. The CDR3 loop spans 12 amino acids. The CDR3 coding sequence is TGTGCCAGCACCTCGGGACTAGCGGGAGTATACTTC. It translates to CASTSGLAGVYF.

This clone came up a few times. The chain has TRBV30 and TRBJ2-1; possibly TRBD1 for D (5 bases). V lost 5 bases and J lost 3, with 11 bases in between. The CDR3 has 13 residues. Germline loops: CDR1 GTSNPN, CDR2 SVGIG (reference sequence). The CDR3 here is CAWDRQSYNEQFF. CDR3 sequence (DNA): TGTGCCTGGGACCGACAGAGCTACAATGAGCAGTTCTTC.

The V call is TRBV6-5, the J call TRBJ2-3; D gene uncertain. Germline values: CDR1 MNHEY, CDR2 SVGAGI. Trimming took off 5 bases at V and 1 base at J, with 7 bases between the two ends. The CDR3 covers 13 residues. The CDR3 reads CASSRGRTDTQYF. For the CDR3, the DNA is TGTGCCAGCAGTAGAGGACGCACAGATACGCAGTATTTT.

V usage is TRBV11-3 and J usage is TRBJ2-7, with D possibly being TRBD2 (7 bases). Germline lookup yields CDR1 SGHNT and CDR2 YENEEA. CDR3 length equals 14 residues. With 5 bases removed from V and 3 bases from J, the gap between germline ends came to 14 bases. CDR3 nucleotides: TGTGCCAGCAGCCCAGGGGAGGGTCACTACGAGCAGTACTTC. The encoded protein is CASSPGEGHYEQYF.

The rearrangement links TRBV4-3 to TRBJ1-2, with D possibly TRBD1 on 5 matching bases. Germline CDR1 LGHNA, CDR2 YSLEER. The length of the CDR3 is 13 residues. Trimming stripped 1 base from V and 4 bases from J, with 7 bases between. This CDR3 is CASSQGGGYGYTF. The CDR3 DNA is TGCGCCAGCAGCCAAGGTGGGGGCTATGGCTACACCTTC.

The chain couples TRBV30 to TRBJ2-3, with unresolved D. Trimming removed 5 bases from V and 5 bases from J, with 14 bases in between. Germline CDR1 is GTSNPN and CDR2 is SVGIG (reference sequence). The CDR3 is 13 amino acids. The chain's CDR3 is CAWAANTVDTQYF. The CDR3 DNA sequence: TGTGCCTGGGCCGCGAATACTGTAGATACGCAGTATTTT.

J is TRBJ1-2 and V is TRBV7-2, with TRBD1 matching 7 bases. CDR1 and CDR2 from the germline V gene are SGHTA and FQGNSA. The V gene end was trimmed by 1 base and the J gene end by 6 bases; junction bases not matched to a gene: 8. CDR3 length: 15 residues. CDR3 nucleotide sequence: TGTGCCAGCAGCTTAGGATCGTTACAGGGGAATGGCTACACCTTC. Translated: CASSLGSLQGNGYTF.

The chain is built from TRBV4-2 and TRBJ2-1; D unclear. Trimming cost V 8 bases and J 0 bases, with 20 bases left between them. CDR3 length equals 17 residues. Germline values: CDR1 LGHNA, CDR2 YNFKEQ. The CDR3 DNA is TGTGCCAGCTTTAAGAAGGCGTACCGTCGCTCCTACAATGAGCAGTTCTTC. Translating it yields CASFKKAYRRSYNEQFF.

V and J are TRBV5-1 and TRBJ2-1, with TRBD1 as a possible D gene (5 bases). With 1 base removed from V and 5 bases from J, the gap between germline ends came to 13 bases. The germline V gene encodes CDR1 SGHRS and CDR2 YFSETQ. The CDR3 spans 15 residues. Written as DNA, the CDR3 is TGCGCCAGCAGCTTGAACGCAGGGTTAAACAATGAGCAGTTCTTC. Protein: CASSLNAGLNNEQFF. Complete variable domain (other parts from reference TRBV5-1 and TRBJ2-1): KAGVTQTPRYLIKTRGQQVTLSCSPISGHRSVSWYQQTPGQGLQFLFEYFSETQRNKGNFPGRFSGRQFSNSRSEMNVSTLELGDSALYLCASSLNAGLNNEQFFGPGTRLTVL.

CDR3 in DNA: TGTGCCAGCGGGGACAGCAGAGCACCCCTCCACTTT. Protein sequence: CASGDSRAPLHF. This sequence joins TRBV5-4 and TRBJ1-6, with TRBD1 matching over 7 bases. Looked up from germline, CDR1 is SGHNT and CDR2 is YYREEE (reference sequence). The trim removed 7 bases at V and 11 bases at J, leaving 6 bases unmatched. The CDR3 runs to 12 residues.

The chain joins TRBV5-6 to TRBJ2-5, with D possibly matching TRBD1 (5 bases). V was shortened by 1 base and J by 2 bases, with 12 bases between the two germline ends. This CDR3 spans 15 amino acids. In germline, CDR1 is SGHDT, CDR2 YYEEEE. In nucleotides, the CDR3 is TGTGCCAGCAGCTTGAAACAGGTCTTTCAAGAGACCCAGTACTTC. This sequence encodes CASSLKQVFQETQYF.

The chain uses TRBV5-8 and TRBJ1-2; no clear D gene. Trimming pared 4 bases from V and 3 bases from J, leaving 10 bases between. The germline CDR1 and CDR2 sequences are SGHTS and YDEGEE. The CDR3 is 13 residues long. The CDR3 loop is CASSPRAYYGYTF. The CDR3, as DNA: TGTGCCAGCAGCCCCCGGGCCTACTATGGCTACACCTTC.

This clone has more than one count but fewer than ten. The chain joins TRBV11-2 to TRBJ2-7; D ambiguous. The CDR3 covers 14 residues. Germline V lookup: CDR1 SGHAT, CDR2 FQNNGV. Trimming cost V 3 bases and J 3 bases, with 12 bases left between them. The CDR3: CASSFTAESYEQYF. Written as DNA, the CDR3 is TGTGCCAGCAGCTTTACAGCAGAAAGCTACGAGCAGTACTTC.

The chain employs TRBV30 and TRBJ1-4; a weak D match, TRBD1 (6 bases). This CDR3 is built from 14 residues. CDR1 GTSNPN and CDR2 SVGIG come from the germline V gene (reference sequence). V lost 0 bases, J lost 8 bases, and 13 bases lay in between. The CDR3: CAWSVGGAYEKLFF. The CDR3 DNA reads TGTGCCTGGAGTGTTGGGGGGGCGTACGAAAAACTGTTTTTT.

This clone appeared a few times. The V gene is TRBV30, the J gene TRBJ2-3, with TRBD2 identical over 10 bases. Germline CDR1 reads GTSNPN; CDR2 reads SVGIG (reference sequence). The CDR3 spans 13 residues. With V trimmed by 3 bases and J by 6 bases, 3 bases remained unmatched. This CDR3 reads CAWRTSGIDTQYF. The CDR3 bases are TGTGCCTGGAGAACTAGCGGGATTGATACGCAGTATTTT.

This clone was seen a few times. This chain joins TRBV4-2 and TRBJ2-1; TRBD2 is a possible D gene (5 bases). Germline V gene sequence: CDR1 LGHNA, CDR2 YNFKEQ. V lost 1 base, J lost 0 bases, and 25 bases lay in between. This CDR3 is 21 amino acids long. CDR3 in DNA: TGTGCCAGCAGCCAAGTCGCGCGCCGGCGGGCAACCCCCCGCTCCTACAATGAGCAGTTCTTC. It encodes CASSQVARRRATPRSYNEQFF.

The rearrangement joins TRBV29-1 to TRBJ2-7; 11 bases are a match to TRBD2. V shed 7 bases, J shed 7 bases, and the junction held 3 bases outside the gene matches. CDR1 is SQVTM and CDR2 is ANQGSEA in the germline V gene. This CDR3 spans 11 amino acids. In DNA, the CDR3 is TGCAGCGCCCGGACTAGCGGGGAGCAGTACTTC. Translating gives CSARTSGEQYF.